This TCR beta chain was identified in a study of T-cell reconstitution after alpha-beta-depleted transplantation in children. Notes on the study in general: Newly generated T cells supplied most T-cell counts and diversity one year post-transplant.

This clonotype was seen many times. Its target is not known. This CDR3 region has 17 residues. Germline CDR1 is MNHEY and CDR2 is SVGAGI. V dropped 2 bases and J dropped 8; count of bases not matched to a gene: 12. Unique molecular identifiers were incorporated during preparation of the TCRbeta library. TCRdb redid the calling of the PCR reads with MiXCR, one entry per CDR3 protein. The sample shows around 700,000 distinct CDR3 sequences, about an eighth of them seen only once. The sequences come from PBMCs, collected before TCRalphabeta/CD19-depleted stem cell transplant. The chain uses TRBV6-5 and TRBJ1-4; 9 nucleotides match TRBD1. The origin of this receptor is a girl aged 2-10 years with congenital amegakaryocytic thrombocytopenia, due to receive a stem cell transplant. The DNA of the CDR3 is TGTGCCAGCAGTTACCTCACCCGCGGACAGGGGCGAGAAAAACTGTTTTTT. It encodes CASSYLTRGQGREKLFF.